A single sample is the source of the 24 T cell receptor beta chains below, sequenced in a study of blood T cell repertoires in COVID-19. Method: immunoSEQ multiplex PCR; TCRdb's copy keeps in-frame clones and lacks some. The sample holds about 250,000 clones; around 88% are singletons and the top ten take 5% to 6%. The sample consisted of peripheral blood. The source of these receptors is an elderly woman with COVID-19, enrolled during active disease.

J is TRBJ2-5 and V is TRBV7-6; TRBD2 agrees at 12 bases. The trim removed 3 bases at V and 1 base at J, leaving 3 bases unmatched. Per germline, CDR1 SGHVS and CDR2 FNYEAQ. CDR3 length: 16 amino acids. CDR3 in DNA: TGTGCCAGCAGCTTCGGACTAGCGGGGTCCCAAGAGACCCAGTACTTC. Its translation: CASSFGLAGSQETQYF.

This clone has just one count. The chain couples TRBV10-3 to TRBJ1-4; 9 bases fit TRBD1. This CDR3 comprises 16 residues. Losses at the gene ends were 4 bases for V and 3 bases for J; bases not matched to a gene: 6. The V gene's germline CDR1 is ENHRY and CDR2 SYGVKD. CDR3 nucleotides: TGTGCCATCAGTGGTGGGGACAGGGACTCTAATGAAAAACTGTTTTTT. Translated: CAISGGDRDSNEKLFF.

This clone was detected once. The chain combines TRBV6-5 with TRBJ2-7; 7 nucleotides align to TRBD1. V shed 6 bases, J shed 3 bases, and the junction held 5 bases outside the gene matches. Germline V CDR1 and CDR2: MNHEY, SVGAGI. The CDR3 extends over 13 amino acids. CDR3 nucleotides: TGTGCCAGCAGATGGGACAGCAACTACGAGCAGTACGTC. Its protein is CASRWDSNYEQYV.

The CDR3: CASSLFPGGASTDTQYF. The CDR3 DNA is TGTGCCAGCAGCTTATTCCCCGGGGGAGCTAGCACAGATACGCAGTATTTT. This chain links TRBV7-2 with TRBJ2-3; D possibly corresponds to TRBD2 (6 bases). V was cut by 2 bases and J by 0 bases, with 15 bases left in between. This CDR3 has 17 residues. Looked up from germline, CDR1 is SGHTA and CDR2 is FQGNSA.

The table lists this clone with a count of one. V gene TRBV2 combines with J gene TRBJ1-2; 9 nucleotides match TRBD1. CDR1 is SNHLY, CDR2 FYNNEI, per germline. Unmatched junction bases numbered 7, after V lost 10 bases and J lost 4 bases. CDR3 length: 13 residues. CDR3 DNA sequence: TGTGCCACTCCGGGACAGGGTGGCTATGGCTACACCTTC. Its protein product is CATPGQGGYGYTF. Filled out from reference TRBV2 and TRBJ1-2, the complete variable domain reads EPEVTQTPSHQVTQMGQEVILRCVPISNHLYFYWYRQILGQKVEFLVSFYNNEISEKSEIFDDQFSVERPDGSNFTLKIRSTKLEDSAMYFCATPGQGGYGYTFGSGTRLTVV.

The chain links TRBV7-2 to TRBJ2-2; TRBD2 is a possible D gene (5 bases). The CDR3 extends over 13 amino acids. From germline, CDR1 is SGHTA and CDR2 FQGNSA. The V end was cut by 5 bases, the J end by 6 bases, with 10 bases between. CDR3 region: CASSRGVAGELFF. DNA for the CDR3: TGTGCCAGCAGCCGGGGAGTGGCCGGGGAGCTGTTTTTT.

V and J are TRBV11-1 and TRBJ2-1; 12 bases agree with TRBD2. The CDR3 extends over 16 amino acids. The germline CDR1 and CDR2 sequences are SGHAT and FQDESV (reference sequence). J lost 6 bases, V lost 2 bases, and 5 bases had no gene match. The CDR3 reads CASSLQLAGGGNEQFF. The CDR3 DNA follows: TGTGCCAGCAGCTTACAACTAGCGGGGGGCGGCAATGAGCAGTTCTTC.

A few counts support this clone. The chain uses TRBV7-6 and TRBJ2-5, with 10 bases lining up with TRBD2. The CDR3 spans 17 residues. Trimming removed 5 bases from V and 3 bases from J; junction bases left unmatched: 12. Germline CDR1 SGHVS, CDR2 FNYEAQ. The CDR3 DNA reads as TGTGCCAGCAGCCCTGGGCCCTATAGCGGGGGGAAAGAGACCCAGTACTTC. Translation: CASSPGPYSGGKETQYF.

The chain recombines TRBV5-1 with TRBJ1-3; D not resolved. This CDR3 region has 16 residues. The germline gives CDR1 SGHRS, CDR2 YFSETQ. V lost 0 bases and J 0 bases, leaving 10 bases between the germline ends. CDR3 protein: CASSLEGLTSGNTIYF. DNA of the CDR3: TGCGCCAGCAGCTTGGAAGGACTGACCTCTGGAAACACCATATATTTT.

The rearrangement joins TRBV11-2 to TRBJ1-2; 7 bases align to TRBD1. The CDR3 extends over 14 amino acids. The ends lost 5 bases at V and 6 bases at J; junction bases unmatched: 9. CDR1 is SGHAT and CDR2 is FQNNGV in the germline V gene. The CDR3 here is CASSETTGDHGYTF. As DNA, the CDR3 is TGTGCCAGCAGCGAAACTACAGGGGACCATGGCTACACCTTC.

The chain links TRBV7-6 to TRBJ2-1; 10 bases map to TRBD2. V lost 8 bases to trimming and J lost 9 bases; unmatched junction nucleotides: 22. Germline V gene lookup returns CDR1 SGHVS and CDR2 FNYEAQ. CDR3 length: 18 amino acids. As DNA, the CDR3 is TGTGCCAGCGCCAAGATAAAAGCGGGGGGGTCACTCCGGGGTGAGCAGTTCTTC. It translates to CASAKIKAGGSLRGEQFF.

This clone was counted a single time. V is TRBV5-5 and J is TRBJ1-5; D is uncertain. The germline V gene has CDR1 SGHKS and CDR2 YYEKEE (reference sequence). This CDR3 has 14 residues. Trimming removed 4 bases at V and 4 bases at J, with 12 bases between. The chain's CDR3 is CASSQGLSNQPQHF. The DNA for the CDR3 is TGTGCCAGCAGCCAAGGACTTAGTAATCAGCCCCAGCATTTT.

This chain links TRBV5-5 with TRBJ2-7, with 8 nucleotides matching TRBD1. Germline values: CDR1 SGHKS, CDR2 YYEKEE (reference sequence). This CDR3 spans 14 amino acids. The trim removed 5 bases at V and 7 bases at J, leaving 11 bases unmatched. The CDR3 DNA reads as TGTGCCAGCAGGTCGGACAGGGTACGACTAGAGCAGTACTTC. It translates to CASRSDRVRLEQYF. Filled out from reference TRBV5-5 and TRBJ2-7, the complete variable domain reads DAGVTQSPTHLIKTRGQQVTLRCSPISGHKSVSWYQQVLGQGPQFIFQYYEKEERGRGNFPDRFSARQFPNYSSELNVNALLLGDSALYLCASRSDRVRLEQYFGPGTRLTVT.

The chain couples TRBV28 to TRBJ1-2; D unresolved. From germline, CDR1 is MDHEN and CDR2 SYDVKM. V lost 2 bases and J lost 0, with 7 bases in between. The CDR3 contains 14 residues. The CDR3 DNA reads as TGTGCCAGCAGTTTACTTACACCTAACTATGGCTACACCTTC. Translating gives CASSLLTPNYGYTF.

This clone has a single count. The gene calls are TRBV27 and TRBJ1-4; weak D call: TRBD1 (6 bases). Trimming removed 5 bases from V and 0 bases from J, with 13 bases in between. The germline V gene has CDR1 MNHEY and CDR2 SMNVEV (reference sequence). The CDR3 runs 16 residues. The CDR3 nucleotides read TGTGCCAGCAGTCCCAGGGACATTGCAACTAATGAAAAACTGTTTTTT. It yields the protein CASSPRDIATNEKLFF.

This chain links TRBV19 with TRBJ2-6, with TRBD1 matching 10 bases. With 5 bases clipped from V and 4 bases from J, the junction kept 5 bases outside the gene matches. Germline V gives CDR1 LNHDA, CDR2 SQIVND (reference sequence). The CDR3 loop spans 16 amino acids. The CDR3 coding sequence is TGTGCCAGTAGTCGACAGGGGGCGGGAGGGGCCAACGTCCTGACTTTC. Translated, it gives CASSRQGAGGANVLTF.

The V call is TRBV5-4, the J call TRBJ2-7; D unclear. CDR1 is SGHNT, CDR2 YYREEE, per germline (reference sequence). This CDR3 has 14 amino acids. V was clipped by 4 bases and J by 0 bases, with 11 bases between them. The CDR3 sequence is CASSRGGNSYEQYF. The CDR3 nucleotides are TGTGCCAGCAGCCGAGGTGGTAACTCCTACGAGCAGTACTTC.

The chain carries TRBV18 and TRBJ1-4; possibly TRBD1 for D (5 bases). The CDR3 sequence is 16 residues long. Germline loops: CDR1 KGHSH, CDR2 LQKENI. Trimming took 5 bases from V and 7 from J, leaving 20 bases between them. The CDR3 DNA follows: TGTGCCAGCTCATCCTCGCCGGGGGGAGGCGGTGAAAAACTGTTTTTT. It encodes CASSSSPGGGGEKLFF.

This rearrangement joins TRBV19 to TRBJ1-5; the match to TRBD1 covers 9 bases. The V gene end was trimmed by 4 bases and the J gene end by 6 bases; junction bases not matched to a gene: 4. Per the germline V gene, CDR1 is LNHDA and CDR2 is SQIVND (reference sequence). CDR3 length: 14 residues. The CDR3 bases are TGTGCCAGTAGTACACAGGGGGCTCTTCAGCCCCAGCATTTT. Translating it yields CASSTQGALQPQHF.

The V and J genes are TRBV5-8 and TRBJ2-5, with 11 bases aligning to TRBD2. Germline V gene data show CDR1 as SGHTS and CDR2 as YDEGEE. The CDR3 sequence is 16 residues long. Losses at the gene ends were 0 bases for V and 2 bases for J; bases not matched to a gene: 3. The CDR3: CASSLAPSGGQETQYF. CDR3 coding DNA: TGTGCCAGCAGCTTGGCTCCTAGCGGGGGGCAAGAGACCCAGTACTTC.

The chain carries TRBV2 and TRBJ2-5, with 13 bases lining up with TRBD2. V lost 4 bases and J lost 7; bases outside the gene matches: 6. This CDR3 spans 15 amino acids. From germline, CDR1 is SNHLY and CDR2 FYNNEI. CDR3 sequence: CASSVTSGGVGTQYF. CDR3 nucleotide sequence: TGTGCCAGCAGTGTTACTAGCGGGGGGGTCGGGACCCAGTACTTC.

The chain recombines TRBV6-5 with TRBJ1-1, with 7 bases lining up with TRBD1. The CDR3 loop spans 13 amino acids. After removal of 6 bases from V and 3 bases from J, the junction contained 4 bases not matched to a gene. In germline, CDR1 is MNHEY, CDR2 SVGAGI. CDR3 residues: CASRTGSHTEAFF. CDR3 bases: TGTGCCAGCAGGACAGGGTCGCACACTGAAGCTTTCTTT.

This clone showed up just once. CDR3 region: CASRQHRDTGELFF. In DNA, the CDR3 is TGTGCCAGCCGTCAGCACAGGGATACCGGGGAGCTGTTTTTT. The chain recombines TRBV27 with TRBJ2-2; D perhaps matches TRBD1 (6 bases). CDR3 length: 14 residues. Trimming removed 8 bases from V and 5 bases from J, with 15 bases in between. The germline CDR1 and CDR2 sequences are MNHEY and SMNVEV (reference sequence).

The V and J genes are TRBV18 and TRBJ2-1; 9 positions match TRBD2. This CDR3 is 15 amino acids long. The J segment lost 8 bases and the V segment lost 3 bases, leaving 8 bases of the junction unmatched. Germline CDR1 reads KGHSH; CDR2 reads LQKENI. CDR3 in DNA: TGTGCCAGCTCACCCCGAGAAGCGGGGGGTCATGAGCAGTTCTTC. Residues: CASSPREAGGHEQFF.